What follows are 20 T cell receptor beta chains derived from one specimen sequenced in a study of OX40 agonist ivuxolimab in advanced cancers. The method was the immunoSEQ multiplex PCR assay. TCRdb's version of the immuneACCESS table is confined to in-frame rearrangements and falls short of the full clone set. An unresolved V gene accounts for under half of the shortfall where checked; the remainder is of unknown origin. This sample holds tens of thousands of clones; around 90% were observed only once. The ten largest make up 0.3% to 0.4% of the sample. The sequences come from CD4+ or CD8+ T cells sorted from blood, collected in a trial of the OX40 agonist ivuxolimab. The source of these receptors is an adult with an advanced solid tumor such as melanoma, head and neck, liver or kidney cancer.

This chain joins TRBV28 and TRBJ1-1, with D perhaps TRBD1 (5 bases). The CDR3 has 15 amino acids. Germline V CDR1 and CDR2: MDHEN, SYDVKM. V lost 1 base to trimming and J lost 0 bases, with 9 bases between them. The CDR3 reads CASSLLRQMNTEAFF. For the CDR3, the DNA is TGTGCCAGCAGTTTATTAAGACAGATGAACACTGAAGCTTTCTTT.

This clone appeared once. CDR3 nucleotide sequence: TGCAGCGTCAATCAGGGTTCCCTAAGGGGCTACACCTTC. This sequence encodes CSVNQGSLRGYTF. V usage is TRBV29-1 and J usage is TRBJ1-2; tentatively, D is TRBD1 (5 bases). The germline CDR1 and CDR2 sequences are SQVTM and ANQGSEA. This CDR3 contains 13 residues. V lost 6 bases to trimming and J lost 8 bases, with 19 bases between them.

V is TRBV15 and J is TRBJ2-5; D uncertain. The CDR3 totals 15 residues. Trimming shortened V by 1 base and J by 3 bases, and 12 bases separated the two germline ends. Germline CDR1 reads LNHNV; CDR2 reads YYDKDF (reference sequence). CDR3 sequence reads: CATSRVLAAEETQYF. The CDR3 DNA reads as TGTGCCACCAGCAGAGTTCTGGCCGCGGAAGAGACCCAGTACTTC.

V is TRBV2 and J is TRBJ2-5, with 8 bases fitting TRBD2. This CDR3 is built from 14 residues. V shed 5 bases, J shed 4 bases, and the junction held 6 bases outside the gene matches. Germline V gene sequence: CDR1 SNHLY, CDR2 FYNNEI. In nucleotides, the CDR3 is TGTGCCAGCAGTACCCCGGGAGGGAGAGAGACCCAGTACTTC. Amino acids: CASSTPGGRETQYF.

The J gene is TRBJ1-5, the V gene TRBV28; tentatively, D is TRBD1 (6 bases). Trimming removed 4 bases from V and 0 bases from J, with 13 bases in between. This CDR3 region has 16 residues. CDR1 is MDHEN and CDR2 is SYDVKM in the germline V gene. The CDR3 protein is CASSSQGGYSNQPQHF. The CDR3 DNA reads as TGTGCCAGCAGTTCACAAGGGGGATATAGCAATCAGCCCCAGCATTTT.

The chain carries TRBV19 and TRBJ2-5; the match to TRBD2 covers 10 bases. J was trimmed by 4 bases and V by 5 bases; bases with no gene match: 4. The CDR3 runs 14 residues. The germline CDR1 and CDR2 sequences are LNHDA and SQIVND (reference sequence). For the CDR3, the DNA is TGTGCCAGTAGTGAGATAGCGGGAGGAGAGACCCAGTACTTC. It yields the protein CASSEIAGGETQYF. Full variable domain (missing parts from reference TRBV19 and TRBJ2-5): DGGITQSPKYLFRKEGQNVTLSCEQNLNHDAMYWYRQDPGQGLRLIYYSQIVNDFQKGDIAEGYSVSREKKESFPLTVTSAQKNPTAFYLCASSEIAGGETQYFGPGTRLLVL.

The gene calls are TRBV5-1 and TRBJ2-2, with D possibly matching TRBD1 (5 bases). CDR1 is SGHRS, CDR2 YFSETQ, per germline. This CDR3 has 15 amino acids. Trimming removed 2 bases at V and 1 base at J, with 9 bases between. CDR3 protein: CASSFRRENTGELFF. DNA for the CDR3: TGCGCCAGCAGCTTCCGCAGGGAGAACACCGGGGAGCTGTTTTTT.

The gene calls are TRBV7-7 and TRBJ2-5, with TRBD1 matching over 7 bases. Trimming at V came to 1 base and at J to 1 base, leaving 6 bases not matched to a gene. The CDR3 is 16 residues long. The germline V gene encodes CDR1 SSHAT and CDR2 FNYEAQ (reference sequence). The CDR3 DNA reads TGTGCCAGCAGCTTAGGTGTAGGGGGCAGCCAAGAGACCCAGTACTTC. As protein: CASSLGVGGSQETQYF.

The chain employs TRBV5-6 and TRBJ1-1; possible D gene TRBD1, 6 bases. Trimming took 2 bases from V and 0 from J, leaving 11 bases between them. The CDR3 is made up of 15 amino acids. CDR1 SGHDT and CDR2 YYEEEE come from the germline V gene. The chain's CDR3 is CASSFRTGLNTEAFF. CDR3 sequence (DNA): TGTGCCAGCAGCTTCAGAACAGGGTTGAACACTGAAGCTTTCTTT.

This clone was recorded once. This chain uses TRBV6-1 with TRBJ1-1, with D tentatively TRBD1 (5 bases). The CDR3 extends over 13 amino acids. Germline assignment: CDR1 MNHNS and CDR2 SASEGT. Trimming left V 4 bases short and J 3 bases short, with 9 bases between. The CDR3: CASSVAGYTEAFF. CDR3 nucleotides: TGTGCCAGCAGTGTAGCAGGGTACACTGAAGCTTTCTTT.

The V and J genes are TRBV18 and TRBJ2-1; D unclear. The CDR3 consists of 15 residues. Germline CDR1 is KGHSH and CDR2 is LQKENI. Deletions cut 3 bases from V and 0 bases from J, with 9 bases between. DNA of the CDR3: TGTGCCAGCTCACCGGATCAGATCTCCTACAATGAGCAGTTCTTC. Amino acids: CASSPDQISYNEQFF.

The V gene is TRBV7-2, the J gene TRBJ2-2; 7 nucleotides align to TRBD2. V dropped 4 bases and J dropped 6; count of bases not matched to a gene: 8. From germline, CDR1 is SGHTA and CDR2 FQGNSA. The CDR3 is 15 residues long. The CDR3 loop is CASSSVPAGPGELFF. The CDR3 region has the DNA TGTGCCAGCAGCTCGGTACCAGCGGGGCCCGGGGAGCTGTTTTTT.

This clone has a single count. V and J are TRBV7-1 and TRBJ1-1, with 7 bases lining up with TRBD1. TRBV7-1 is reported as an ORF; its role is uncertain. The V gene end was trimmed by 5 bases and the J gene end by 1 base; junction bases not matched to a gene: 4. This CDR3 has 14 residues. As DNA, the CDR3 is TGTGCCAGCAGCGAAAGACAGGGGAACACTGAAGCTTTCTTT. It encodes CASSERQGNTEAFF.

The chain joins TRBV9 to TRBJ1-6; 9 bases match TRBD1. The trim removed 2 bases at V and 10 bases at J, leaving 7 bases unmatched. Germline CDR1 reads SGDLS; CDR2 reads YYNGEE. This CDR3 comprises 15 residues. CDR3 sequence: CASSVEGQGGSPLHF. The DNA for the CDR3 is TGTGCCAGCAGCGTTGAGGGACAGGGAGGATCACCCCTCCACTTT.

In this sample, this clone turned up a few times. The DNA for the CDR3 is TGTGCCAGCAGCCAAGAACGGGAAAGCTCCTATAATTCACCCCTCCACTTT. Translating gives CASSQERESSYNSPLHF. This chain joins TRBV4-2 and TRBJ1-6; D remains unclear. V was trimmed by 0 bases and J by 0 bases, leaving 9 bases between them. CDR1 LGHNA and CDR2 YNFKEQ come from the germline V gene. The CDR3 sequence is 17 residues long.

V gene TRBV25-1 combines with J gene TRBJ2-1; D might be TRBD1 (5 bases). V was cut by 2 bases and J by 2 bases, with 10 bases left in between. Germline V gene sequence: CDR1 MGHDK, CDR2 SYGVNS. CDR3 size: 15 residues. This CDR3 reads CASSEMTATYNEQFF. The DNA of the CDR3 is TGTGCCAGCAGTGAAATGACAGCGACCTACAATGAGCAGTTCTTC.

V and J are TRBV5-1 and TRBJ2-2; a weak D match, TRBD1 (5 bases). V dropped 4 bases and J dropped 2 bases, with 9 bases sitting between them. The germline V gene encodes CDR1 SGHRS and CDR2 YFSETQ. The CDR3 covers 14 residues. CDR3 nucleotides: TGCGCCAGCAGCAACGACAGAAACACCGGGGAGCTGTTTTTT. Its protein is CASSNDRNTGELFF. Full variable domain (rest looked up from reference TRBV5-1 and TRBJ2-2): KAGVTQTPRYLIKTRGQQVTLSCSPISGHRSVSWYQQTPGQGLQFLFEYFSETQRNKGNFPGRFSGRQFSNSRSEMNVSTLELGDSALYLCASSNDRNTGELFFGEGSRLTVL.

The table lists this clone with a count of one. The chain links TRBV11-2 to TRBJ1-4; TRBD1 matches at 10 bases. The CDR3 loop spans 15 amino acids. CDR1 and CDR2 (germline): SGHAT, FQNNGV. V shed 1 base, J shed 5 bases, and the junction held 1 base outside the gene matches. CDR3 loop: CASSLGGQGNEKLFF. CDR3 nucleotides: TGTGCCAGCAGCTTAGGGGGACAGGGGAATGAAAAACTGTTTTTT. The variable domain in full, with the rest retrieved from reference TRBV11-2 and TRBJ1-4, is EAGVAQSPRYKIIEKRQSVAFWCNPISGHATLYWYQQILGQGPKLLIQFQNNGVVDDSQLPKDRFSAERLKGVDSTLKIQPAKLEDSAVYLCASSLGGQGNEKLFFGSGTQLSVL.

This chain joins TRBV5-1 and TRBJ2-3, with D unresolved. V was shortened by 4 bases and J by 1 base, with 13 bases between the two germline ends. Germline CDR1 reads SGHRS; CDR2 reads YFSETQ. This CDR3 contains 15 residues. CDR3 sequence (DNA): TGCGCCAGCAGCCCCGACTCTCCGCGCACAGATACGCAGTATTTT. It codes for CASSPDSPRTDTQYF.

J is TRBJ1-3 and V is TRBV4-3; 8 bases are a match to TRBD1. The ends lost 4 bases at V and 0 bases at J; junction bases unmatched: 20. The germline V gene has CDR1 LGHNA and CDR2 YSLEER. This CDR3 has 21 amino acids. The CDR3 loop is CASSRPEGSRGLILSGNTIYF. In DNA, the CDR3 is TGCGCCAGCAGCCGCCCAGAGGGCAGCAGGGGGCTTATTCTCTCTGGAAACACCATATATTTT.